Shown below are 24 T cell receptor beta chains from a single sample sequenced in a study of T cell changes during pregnancy in multiple sclerosis. TCRdb's copy holds only in-frame clones and misses some; the assay was immunoSEQ multiplex PCR. This sample yields roughly 14,000 clones, of which around 85% are seen a single time; roughly a fifth belongs to the top ten. The material was CD8+ T cells from peripheral blood mononuclear cells, obtained in the first trimester of pregnancy. These receptor sequences come from a female donor with multiple sclerosis, enrolled in a pregnancy study.

The rearrangement links TRBV13 to TRBJ2-3; 9 bases line up with TRBD1. V gave up 4 bases and J gave up 0 bases; unmatched junction bases: 5. The CDR3 consists of 16 residues. Germline V gene data show CDR1 as PRHDT and CDR2 as FYEKMQ (reference sequence). This CDR3 reads CASSYRGRGSTDTQYF. The DNA for the CDR3 is TGTGCCAGCAGCTACAGGGGGCGAGGTAGCACAGATACGCAGTATTTT.

The chain carries TRBV5-1 and TRBJ2-1, with 9 positions matching TRBD2. CDR1 is SGHRS, CDR2 YFSETQ, per germline. The CDR3 is 18 residues long. V shed 1 base, J shed 4 bases, and the junction held 12 bases outside the gene matches. This CDR3 reads CASSLMSSGDPRYNEQFF. The CDR3 nucleotides are TGCGCCAGCAGCTTGATGTCTAGCGGGGACCCTAGATACAATGAGCAGTTCTTC.

J is TRBJ2-1 and V is TRBV6-6; 11 bases align to TRBD2. Germline CDR1 MNHNY, CDR2 SVGAGI (reference sequence). V dropped 7 bases and J dropped 2; count of bases not matched to a gene: 7. The CDR3 extends over 16 amino acids. The CDR3 DNA reads as TGTGCCAGCACCAATGATAGCGGGGGGGCCTACAATGAGCAGTTCTTC. Residues: CASTNDSGGAYNEQFF.

This rearrangement joins TRBV19 to TRBJ1-5, with a possible D match to TRBD1 (5 bases). V lost 3 bases and J lost 2, with 11 bases in between. This CDR3 has 15 residues. CDR1 is LNHDA and CDR2 is SQIVND in the germline V gene (reference sequence). The CDR3 DNA reads TGTGCCAGTAGTATCTCGGGGGATGGCAATCAGCCCCAGCATTTT. It translates to CASSISGDGNQPQHF.

This chain joins TRBV13 and TRBJ2-7; the match to TRBD1 covers 9 bases. The germline CDR1 and CDR2 sequences are PRHDT and FYEKMQ (reference sequence). The CDR3 is made up of 14 amino acids. V lost 5 bases to trimming and J lost 1 base; unmatched junction nucleotides: 3. This CDR3 reads CASSEGQGSYEQYF. The CDR3 region has the DNA TGTGCCAGCAGCGAGGGACAGGGATCCTACGAGCAGTACTTC.

This rearrangement joins TRBV5-8 to TRBJ2-5; D might be TRBD1 (5 bases). The CDR3 extends over 15 amino acids. Per germline, CDR1 SGHTS and CDR2 YDEGEE. Trimming removed 4 bases at V and 2 bases at J, with 15 bases between. CDR3 nucleotides: TGTGCCAGCAGCCCCGAGGCTGGACAACAAGAGACCCAGTACTTC. Protein sequence: CASSPEAGQQETQYF.

This rearrangement joins TRBV9 to TRBJ1-6; weak D call: TRBD1 (5 bases). The CDR3 is 14 amino acids. Per germline, CDR1 SGDLS and CDR2 YYNGEE. V was shortened by 3 bases and J by 3 bases, with 7 bases between the two germline ends. CDR3 DNA: TGTGCCAGCAGCGCGGGGGGCTATAATTCACCCCTCCACTTT. This encodes CASSAGGYNSPLHF.

The chain links TRBV5-1 to TRBJ2-1; a weak D match, TRBD1 (6 bases). The V gene's germline CDR1 is SGHRS and CDR2 YFSETQ. V lost 0 bases and J lost 3, with 16 bases in between. The CDR3 loop spans 17 amino acids. The CDR3 here is CASSLAGQATIYNEQFF. The DNA of the CDR3 is TGCGCCAGCAGCTTGGCGGGACAAGCAACGATCTACAATGAGCAGTTCTTC.

The chain has TRBV5-4 and TRBJ1-2; TRBD1 matches 10 bases. Looked up from germline, CDR1 is SGHNT and CDR2 is YYREEE (reference sequence). The CDR3 spans 11 residues. Here the CDR3 reads CAWDRGGGYTF. CDR3 nucleotides: TGTGCATGGGACAGGGGTGGCGGCTACACCTTC.

By proportion, this clone is large. The gene calls are TRBV6-1 and TRBJ2-2; D is perhaps TRBD2 (5 bases). V lost 3 bases and J 6 bases, leaving 11 bases between the germline ends. The CDR3 consists of 14 residues. The V gene's germline CDR1 is MNHNS and CDR2 SASEGT. CDR3 sequence: CASSDGSGAGELFF. DNA for the CDR3: TGTGCCAGCAGTGATGGGTCCGGGGCCGGGGAGCTGTTTTTT.

The rearrangement links TRBV18 to TRBJ2-7; TRBD1 aligns across 8 bases. V lost 2 bases and J lost 1; bases outside the gene matches: 4. The CDR3 consists of 15 residues. CDR1 KGHSH and CDR2 LQKENI come from the germline V gene. The CDR3 spells CASSPTTGASYEQYF. The CDR3 DNA is TGTGCCAGCTCACCAACGACAGGGGCTTCCTACGAGCAGTACTTC.

CDR3 in amino acids: CASSEWRGRGETQYF. As DNA, the CDR3 is TGTGCCAGCAGTGAATGGAGGGGGCGAGGGGAGACCCAGTACTTC. V usage is TRBV2 and J usage is TRBJ2-5; possible D gene TRBD1, 7 bases. This CDR3 contains 15 residues. The ends were cut back, 2 bases at V and 5 bases at J, with 15 bases in the middle. The germline V gene has CDR1 SNHLY and CDR2 FYNNEI.

This chain's CDR3 is CASSPYGGRGYEQYF. CDR3 DNA: TGTGCCAGCAGTCCCTATGGGGGAAGGGGGTACGAGCAGTACTTC. The rearrangement links TRBV27 to TRBJ2-7, with D perhaps TRBD1 (6 bases). Trimming removed 5 bases from V and 4 bases from J, with 18 bases in between. CDR1 and CDR2 from the germline V gene are MNHEY and SMNVEV (reference sequence). The CDR3 consists of 15 residues.

CDR3 sequence (DNA): TGTGCCAGCAGCGTAGCTACGTCTGAATACAATGAGCAGTTCTTC. It yields the protein CASSVATSEYNEQFF. The V and J genes are TRBV9 and TRBJ2-1; D unresolved. The V end was cut by 0 bases, the J end by 4 bases, with 11 bases between. Germline loops: CDR1 SGDLS, CDR2 YYNGEE. This CDR3 has 15 residues. Combining the CDR3 with reference TRBV9 and TRBJ2-1 gives the whole variable domain DSGVTQTPKHLITATGQRVTLRCSPRSGDLSVYWYQQSLDQGLQFLIQYYNGEERAKGNILERFSAQQFPDLHSELNLSSLELGDSALYFCASSVATSEYNEQFFGPGTRLTVL.

This clone was recorded once. J is TRBJ1-1 and V is TRBV6-1, with D possibly matching TRBD1 (5 bases). The CDR3 loop spans 15 amino acids. Germline CDR1 and CDR2: MNHNS and SASEGT. V was clipped by 5 bases and J by 7 bases, with 20 bases between them. The CDR3 is CASSLGSHGGVEAFF. The DNA of the CDR3 is TGTGCCAGCAGTTTAGGCTCACACGGGGGGGTTGAAGCTTTCTTT.

J is TRBJ2-7 and V is TRBV27; TRBD1 is a possible D gene (6 bases). CDR1 is MNHEY and CDR2 is SMNVEV in the germline V gene (reference sequence). Trimming removed 2 bases from V and 3 bases from J, with 17 bases in between. The CDR3 loop spans 16 amino acids. The CDR3: CASSLRRQGRLYEQYF. CDR3 bases: TGTGCCAGCAGTTTACGGCGCCAGGGGCGTCTCTACGAGCAGTACTTC.

V gene TRBV6-6 combines with J gene TRBJ1-1, with 10 positions matching TRBD1. The CDR3 spans 14 residues. Germline V CDR1 and CDR2: MNHNY, SVGAGI (reference sequence). The J segment lost 8 bases and the V segment lost 4 bases, leaving 7 bases of the junction unmatched. CDR3 region: CASSWKTGGEEAFF. CDR3 coding DNA: TGTGCCAGCAGTTGGAAGACAGGGGGCGAGGAAGCTTTCTTT.

The J gene is TRBJ1-1, the V gene TRBV5-1; TRBD1 matches at 8 bases. The V and J ends lost 4 bases and 4 bases, in that order; junction bases with no gene match: 12. The CDR3 sequence is 16 residues long. Germline-derived CDR1 and CDR2 are SGHRS and YFSETQ. The CDR3 region has the DNA TGCGCCAGCAGCGAATGCAGGGGGCGGTGTGGCACTGAAGCTTTCTTT. Protein sequence: CASSECRGRCGTEAFF. Based on the CDR3 plus reference TRBV5-1 and TRBJ1-1, the full variable domain is KAGVTQTPRYLIKTRGQQVTLSCSPISGHRSVSWYQQTPGQGLQFLFEYFSETQRNKGNFPGRFSGRQFSNSRSEMNVSTLELGDSALYLCASSECRGRCGTEAFFGQGTRLTVV.

This sequence joins TRBV19 and TRBJ1-5; 12 bases map to TRBD1. CDR1 is LNHDA and CDR2 is SQIVND in the germline V gene (reference sequence). The CDR3 extends over 14 amino acids. The trim removed 10 bases at V and 5 bases at J, leaving 6 bases unmatched. CDR3 region: CANLGTGGYQPQHF. In DNA, the CDR3 is TGTGCCAACTTAGGGACAGGGGGCTATCAGCCCCAGCATTTT.

V is TRBV6-1 and J is TRBJ2-1, with unresolved D. The germline CDR1 and CDR2 sequences are MNHNS and SASEGT. Trimming took 0 bases from V and 8 from J, leaving 8 bases between them. CDR3 size: 13 residues. CDR3 nucleotides: TGTGCCAGCAGTGAAGCGCGAGGTCATGAGCAGTTCTTC. It yields the protein CASSEARGHEQFF.

J is TRBJ2-3 and V is TRBV7-9, with D possibly TRBD2 on 6 matching bases. Germline CDR1 SEHNR, CDR2 FQNEAQ (reference sequence). This CDR3 has 15 residues. V was cut by 4 bases and J by 1 base, with 12 bases left in between. The CDR3 DNA reads as TGTGCCAGCAGCTCCCTAGGACTACGCACAGATACGCAGTATTTT. Amino acids: CASSSLGLRTDTQYF.

The CDR3 is CASSRTGGGNEQFF. The CDR3 bases are TGTGCCAGCAGTCGGACAGGGGGCGGCAATGAGCAGTTCTTC. The chain has TRBV6-7 and TRBJ2-1, with TRBD1 matching 11 bases. TRBV6-7 is given ORF status, its function remaining uncertain. The junction had 3 bases not matched to a gene; V was cut back by 5 bases and J by 6 bases. CDR3 length: 14 residues.

The sample holds one count of this clone. V gene TRBV27 combines with J gene TRBJ1-2; TRBD1 matches 7 bases. This CDR3 contains 13 residues. Germline-derived CDR1 and CDR2 are MNHEY and SMNVEV (reference sequence). V trimming: 8 bases; J trimming: 4 bases; junction bases outside the gene matches: 7. This CDR3 reads CASRDGTAYGYTF. DNA of the CDR3: TGTGCCAGCCGGGACGGGACAGCCTATGGCTACACCTTC.

V and J are TRBV9 and TRBJ2-7, with 10 nucleotides matching TRBD1. The germline V gene has CDR1 SGDLS and CDR2 YYNGEE. The V gene end was trimmed by 3 bases and the J gene end by 7 bases; junction bases not matched to a gene: 10. This CDR3 comprises 15 residues. CDR3 sequence reads: CASSDSGTGVSEQYF. In DNA, the CDR3 is TGTGCCAGCAGCGATTCCGGGACAGGGGTTTCGGAGCAGTACTTC. Filled out from reference TRBV9 and TRBJ2-7, the complete variable domain reads DSGVTQTPKHLITATGQRVTLRCSPRSGDLSVYWYQQSLDQGLQFLIQYYNGEERAKGNILERFSAQQFPDLHSELNLSSLELGDSALYFCASSDSGTGVSEQYFGPGTRLTVT.